The 2 T cell receptor beta chains given below trace back to one sample, sequenced in a study of T-cell memory formation after mild COVID-19. TCRdb itself ran the 5' RACE reads through MiXCR, one entry per CDR3 protein. This table holds approximately 60,000 distinct CDR3 sequences, more than 9% found once. Sequenced material: PBMCs or a T cell subset sorted from them (not recorded which). Every receptor here comes from a man aged 18-30 years who had mild COVID-19 (a few samples of this study predate the infection). Cell type and time point are not known.

This rearrangement joins TRBV7-2 to TRBJ1-5; unclear D gene. CDR1 SGHTA and CDR2 FQGNSA come from the germline V gene. V was clipped by 1 base and J by 3 bases, with 4 bases between them. The CDR3 consists of 13 residues. The chain's CDR3 is CASSLEVNQPQHF. The CDR3 bases are TGTGCCAGCAGCTTAGAGGTCAATCAGCCCCAGCATTTT. Complete variable domain (other parts from reference TRBV7-2 and TRBJ1-5): GAGVSQSPSNKVTEKGKDVELRCDPISGHTALYWYRQSLGQGLEFLIYFQGNSAPDKSGLPSDRFSAERTGGSVSTLTIQRTQQEDSAVYLCASSLEVNQPQHFGDGTRLSIL.

The chain joins TRBV5-4 to TRBJ1-1; D possibly corresponds to TRBD1 (5 bases). Germline V gives CDR1 SGHNT, CDR2 YYREEE (reference sequence). The CDR3 extends over 13 amino acids. V was trimmed by 2 bases and J by 4 bases, leaving 9 bases between them. This CDR3 reads CASSFTGSTEAFF. As DNA, the CDR3 is TGTGCCAGCAGCTTCACAGGTAGCACTGAAGCTTTCTTT.